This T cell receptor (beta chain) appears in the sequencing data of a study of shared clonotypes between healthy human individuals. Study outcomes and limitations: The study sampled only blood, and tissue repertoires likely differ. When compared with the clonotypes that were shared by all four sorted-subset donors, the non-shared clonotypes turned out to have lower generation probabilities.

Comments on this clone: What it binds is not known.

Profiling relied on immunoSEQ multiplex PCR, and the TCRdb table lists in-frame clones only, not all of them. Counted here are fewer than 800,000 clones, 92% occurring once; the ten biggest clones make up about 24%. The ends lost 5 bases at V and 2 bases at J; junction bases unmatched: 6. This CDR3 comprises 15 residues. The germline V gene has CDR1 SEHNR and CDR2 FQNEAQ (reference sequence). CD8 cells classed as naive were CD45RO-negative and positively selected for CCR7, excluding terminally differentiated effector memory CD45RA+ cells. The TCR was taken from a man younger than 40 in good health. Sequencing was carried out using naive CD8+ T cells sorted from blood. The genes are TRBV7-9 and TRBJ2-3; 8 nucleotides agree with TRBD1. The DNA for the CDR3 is TGTGCCAGCAGCATCAGGGGGCAATACACAGATACGCAGTATTTT. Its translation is CASSIRGQYTDTQYF.